This T cell receptor (beta chain) comes out of a study of blood T cell repertoires in COVID-19. Study overall: Whether acute or convalescent, the COVID-19 samples came from the United States, Italy and Spain. Sources were T cells, B-cell-depleted T cells, or PBMCs; the material itself was cDNA or gDNA.

Trimming took off 2 bases at V and 7 bases at J, with 11 bases between the two ends. Germline V CDR1 and CDR2: MNHNY, SVGAGI (reference sequence). The CDR3 is made up of 13 amino acids. Enrollment of patients from Seattle took place during active infection, with longitudinal follow-up. Study processing details: Amplifying reference gene primers gave estimates of nucleated cell counts. Profiled with immunoSEQ multiplex PCR; TCRdb holds only in-frame clones, not every one. For V, J and clone size, that table is used; D and trimming come from the DNA. This table holds 300,000 to 400,000 clones, approximately 89% found once.

The sequenced sample was peripheral blood. The chain is built from TRBV6-6 and TRBJ1-2; D remains unclear. The clonotype was recovered from a woman between 55 and 75 years old with COVID-19, enrolled during active disease. CDR3 amino acids: CASSYGTGSGYTF. Written as DNA, the CDR3 is TGTGCCAGCAGTTACGGTACGGGGAGTGGCTACACCTTC.